What follows are 26 T cell receptor beta chains derived from one specimen sequenced in a study of somatic mutations in cytotoxic T cells in rheumatoid arthritis. Method: immunoSEQ multiplex PCR; TCRdb's copy keeps in-frame clones and lacks some. Found here are several thousand clones, approximately 78% of them singletons; the top ten hold roughly 4.5%. The sequenced sample consisted of CD8+ T cells sorted from blood. The receptors were gathered from an adult with rheumatoid arthritis.

V and J are TRBV10-1 and TRBJ2-7, with no clear D. The CDR3 is 14 amino acids. CDR1 WNHNN and CDR2 SYGVQD come from the germline V gene (reference sequence). The ends were cut back, 0 bases at V and 0 bases at J, with 6 bases in the middle. The CDR3 here is CASSESSSSYEQYF. The DNA for the CDR3 is TGCGCCAGCAGTGAGTCTAGTAGCTCCTACGAGCAGTACTTC.

The V and J genes are TRBV15 and TRBJ1-1; no definite D call. Trimming stripped 0 bases from V and 6 bases from J, with 14 bases between. The CDR3 totals 15 residues. Per the germline V gene, CDR1 is LNHNV and CDR2 is YYDKDF (reference sequence). The DNA of the CDR3 is TGTGCCACCAGCAGAGATGGAGGACCTTCCGCTGAAGCTTTCTTT. Residues: CATSRDGGPSAEAFF. The whole variable domain, filled in from reference TRBV15 and TRBJ1-1, reads DAMVIQNPRYQVTQFGKPVTLSCSQTLNHNVMYWYQQKSSQAPKLLFHYYDKDFNNEADTPDNFQSRRPNTSFCFLDIRSPGLGDTAMYLCATSRDGGPSAEAFFGQGTRLTVV.

V and J are TRBV7-2 and TRBJ2-7; weak D call: TRBD2 (5 bases). V was pared by 2 bases and J by 5 bases, with 16 bases between. The CDR3 has 15 residues. Germline loops: CDR1 SGHTA, CDR2 FQGNSA. The DNA of the CDR3 is TGTGCCAGCAGCTTATGGACTGGCCCGGTAGACGAGCAGTACTTC. This sequence encodes CASSLWTGPVDEQYF. The variable domain in full, with the rest retrieved from reference TRBV7-2 and TRBJ2-7, is GAGVSQSPSNKVTEKGKDVELRCDPISGHTALYWYRQSLGQGLEFLIYFQGNSAPDKSGLPSDRFSAERTGGSVSTLTIQRTQQEDSAVYLCASSLWTGPVDEQYFGPGTRLTVT.

This chain joins TRBV30 and TRBJ1-1; TRBD1 is a possible D gene (5 bases). V lost 2 bases, J lost 10 bases, and 20 bases lay in between. Germline CDR1 and CDR2: GTSNPN and SVGIG (reference sequence). This CDR3 comprises 14 residues. CDR3 coding DNA: TGTGCCTGGAGTACCCCCGGGCCCCGGGGCGCAGCTTTCTTT. Protein product: CAWSTPGPRGAAFF.

The CDR3 nucleotides are TGTGCCAGCAGCCAAGATCACAACTCTGGGGCCAACGTCCTGACTTTC. It specifies CASSQDHNSGANVLTF. The rearrangement joins TRBV4-2 to TRBJ2-6; D is undetermined. The CDR3 contains 16 residues. Germline assignment: CDR1 LGHNA and CDR2 YNFKEQ. V lost 0 bases to trimming and J lost 0 bases, with 6 bases between them.

The J gene is TRBJ1-5, the V gene TRBV19; TRBD1 matches at 7 bases. CDR3 length: 15 residues. Trimming cost V 11 bases and J 0 bases; bases outside gene matches: 10. Germline V CDR1 and CDR2: LNHDA, SQIVND (reference sequence). Written as DNA, the CDR3 is TGTGCCTCACAGCCCGGGACAGCTAGCAATCAGCCCCAGCATTTT. Encoded protein: CASQPGTASNQPQHF.

This clone was picked up a small number of times. The chain carries TRBV20-1 and TRBJ2-7; no clear D. V dropped 4 bases and J dropped 4 bases, with 8 bases sitting between them. Germline loops: CDR1 DFQATT, CDR2 SNEGSKA (reference sequence). CDR3 length equals 11 residues. For the CDR3, the DNA is TGCAGTGCTAAGGTCGGATACGAGCAGTACTTC. It specifies CSAKVGYEQYF.

This chain joins TRBV5-8 and TRBJ2-7; 8 bases are shared with TRBD1. The junction had 5 bases not matched to a gene; V was cut back by 3 bases and J by 0 bases. This CDR3 spans 15 amino acids. The germline V gene has CDR1 SGHTS and CDR2 YDEGEE. The CDR3 sequence: CASSSPGQVSYEQYF. In DNA form, the CDR3 reads TGTGCCAGCAGCTCTCCGGGACAGGTCTCCTACGAGCAGTACTTC. The full variable domain, with the rest looked up from reference TRBV5-8 and TRBJ2-7, is EAGVTQSPTHLIKTRGQQATLRCSPISGHTSVYWYQQALGLGLQFLLWYDEGEERNRGNFPPRFSGRQFPNYSSELNVNALELEDSALYLCASSSPGQVSYEQYFGPGTRLTVT.

The V call is TRBV30, the J call TRBJ1-4, with D maybe TRBD1 (6 bases). V lost 0 bases to trimming and J lost 6 bases, with 14 bases between them. Germline V gene sequence: CDR1 GTSNPN, CDR2 SVGIG (reference sequence). This CDR3 is 15 amino acids long. CDR3 in amino acids: CAWSVAAGAYEKLFF. The CDR3 DNA sequence: TGTGCCTGGAGTGTAGCGGCGGGGGCCTATGAAAAACTGTTTTTT.

The J gene is TRBJ2-2, the V gene TRBV5-6, with 9 bases that match TRBD2. This CDR3 spans 17 amino acids. V trimming: 1 base; J trimming: 4 bases; junction bases outside the gene matches: 8. Germline CDR1 SGHDT, CDR2 YYEEEE. The CDR3 coding sequence is TGTGCCAGCAGCTTGTTTTCCCTAGCGGGAATCACCGGGGAGCTGTTTTTT. The encoded protein is CASSLFSLAGITGELFF.

This rearrangement joins TRBV7-9 to TRBJ1-3; D is possibly TRBD1 (5 bases). CDR3 size: 18 residues. Germline V gene lookup returns CDR1 SEHNR and CDR2 FQNEAQ (reference sequence). V dropped 5 bases and J dropped 0 bases, with 20 bases sitting between them. CDR3 in amino acids: CASSHPGPRYSSGNTIYF. The CDR3 DNA reads TGTGCCAGCAGCCATCCGGGACCGAGATACAGCTCTGGAAACACCATATATTTT.

This clone was seen a single time. V is TRBV21-1 and J is TRBJ1-4. TRBV21-1 is reported as a pseudogene. The CDR3 totals 16 residues. The CDR3 loop reads CASSARRGPFNEKLFF. In DNA form, the CDR3 reads TGTGCCAGCAGCGCTAGAAGGGGACCGTTTAATGAAAAACTGTTTTTT.

This rearrangement joins TRBV4-3 to TRBJ2-7; D not resolved. Trimming took 0 bases from V and 0 from J, leaving 9 bases between them. CDR1 and CDR2 (germline): LGHNA, YSLEER. CDR3 length: 15 amino acids. CDR3 DNA sequence: TGCGCCAGCAGCCAAGATGGAACGGACTCCTACGAGCAGTACTTC. Its translation is CASSQDGTDSYEQYF.

This clone was seen only a few times. The chain links TRBV15 to TRBJ2-7; 9 nucleotides agree with TRBD2. V lost 2 bases and J lost 4; bases outside the gene matches: 9. The CDR3 runs 16 residues. The germline gives CDR1 LNHNV, CDR2 YYDKDF (reference sequence). DNA for the CDR3: TGTGCCACCAGCAGATCACGCGGGAGGGTGGGATACGAGCAGTACTTC. It codes for CATSRSRGRVGYEQYF. Combining the CDR3 with reference TRBV15 and TRBJ2-7 gives the whole variable domain DAMVIQNPRYQVTQFGKPVTLSCSQTLNHNVMYWYQQKSSQAPKLLFHYYDKDFNNEADTPDNFQSRRPNTSFCFLDIRSPGLGDTAMYLCATSRSRGRVGYEQYFGPGTRLTVT.

The V call is TRBV4-3, the J call TRBJ2-1; D tentatively fits TRBD1 or TRBD2 (5 bases each). Germline V gives CDR1 LGHNA, CDR2 YSLEER. The CDR3 length is 13 residues. V gave up 0 bases and J gave up 8 bases, with 8 bases separating them. Written as DNA, the CDR3 is TGCGCCAGCAGCCAAGATGGGGACGATGAGCAGTTCTTC. Translating gives CASSQDGDDEQFF.

The chain links TRBV28 to TRBJ2-7; D might be TRBD1 (5 bases). Germline assignment: CDR1 MDHEN and CDR2 SYDVKM. V was clipped by 2 bases and J by 6 bases, with 17 bases between them. The CDR3 loop spans 15 amino acids. The CDR3 protein is CASSLIARGSAEQYF. The CDR3, as DNA: TGTGCCAGCAGTTTAATTGCAAGGGGAAGCGCCGAGCAGTACTTC.

In the case of this clone: The junction and the germline gene differ at one end; a read error may be behind it. This chain links TRBV27 with TRBJ1-2; 12 nucleotides match TRBD1. The CDR3 is 16 residues long. Germline assignment: CDR1 MNHEY and CDR2 SMNVEV (reference sequence). The CDR3 DNA is TGTGCCGGCAGTTTAGCGGGACAGGGGGCGAGGTATGGCTACACCTTC. Its translation is CAGSLAGQGARYGYTF.

The chain carries TRBV7-2 and TRBJ1-6, with a weak D call TRBD1 (5 bases). Germline V gene data show CDR1 as SGHTA and CDR2 as FQGNSA. The length of the CDR3 is 15 residues. V lost 5 bases and J 3 bases, leaving 11 bases between the germline ends. The CDR3 DNA reads as TGTGCCAGCAGCGCGGGACTCCTCTATAATTCACCCCTCCACTTT. Protein: CASSAGLLYNSPLHF.

The chain combines TRBV5-1 with TRBJ2-7, with unresolved D. Germline CDR1 is SGHRS and CDR2 is YFSETQ. The CDR3 covers 13 residues. Trimming shortened V by 7 bases and J by 5 bases, and 16 bases separated the two germline ends. The CDR3 nucleotides are TGCGCCAGCTCCCGACTTCCTGGGAACGAGCAGTACTTC. This sequence encodes CASSRLPGNEQYF. Filled out from reference TRBV5-1 and TRBJ2-7, the complete variable domain reads KAGVTQTPRYLIKTRGQQVTLSCSPISGHRSVSWYQQTPGQGLQFLFEYFSETQRNKGNFPGRFSGRQFSNSRSEMNVSTLELGDSALYLCASSRLPGNEQYFGPGTRLTVT.

This chain links TRBV7-9 with TRBJ2-5; 7 bases align to TRBD1. V shed 5 bases and J 1 base; nucleotides not matched to a gene: 10. This CDR3 contains 16 residues. Germline loops: CDR1 SEHNR, CDR2 FQNEAQ (reference sequence). Here the CDR3 DNA reads TGTGCCAGCAGCCCAAGACAGGGTTTTGGCCAAGAGACCCAGTACTTC. Translated: CASSPRQGFGQETQYF.

V and J are TRBV7-9 and TRBJ2-1; TRBD2 aligns across 12 bases. The CDR3 extends over 16 amino acids. Germline trimming cut 1 base from V and 3 bases from J; bases unmatched to any gene: 1. Germline CDR1 reads SEHNR; CDR2 reads FQNEAQ (reference sequence). The CDR3 sequence is CASSLETSGSYNEQFF. For the CDR3, the DNA is TGTGCCAGCAGCTTAGAGACTAGCGGGAGCTACAATGAGCAGTTCTTC.

The chain has TRBV11-2 and TRBJ1-2; D may be TRBD1 (5 bases). Trimming took off 0 bases at V and 8 bases at J, with 13 bases between the two ends. Per germline, CDR1 SGHAT and CDR2 FQNNGV. The CDR3 runs to 14 residues. CDR3 sequence: CASSLDLGEGGYTF. The CDR3 nucleotides read TGTGCCAGCAGCTTAGATCTGGGGGAGGGAGGCTACACCTTC.

The V gene is TRBV13, the J gene TRBJ2-7; perhaps TRBD1 as D (6 bases). Trimming cost V 5 bases and J 1 base, with 15 bases left between them. CDR3 length: 15 amino acids. Germline V gene lookup returns CDR1 PRHDT and CDR2 FYEKMQ (reference sequence). The CDR3 region has the DNA TGTGCCAGCAGCACATTCGGGACACAGTCCTACGAGCAGTACTTC. It specifies CASSTFGTQSYEQYF.

This chain's CDR3 is CASSYSQGNQPQHF. Written as DNA, the CDR3 is TGTGCCAGCAGTTACTCACAGGGTAATCAGCCCCAGCATTTT. The chain couples TRBV6-5 to TRBJ1-5, with D possibly being TRBD1 (6 bases). CDR3 size: 14 residues. V lost 0 bases to trimming and J lost 4 bases, with 7 bases between them. CDR1 and CDR2 from the germline V gene are MNHEY and SVGAGI.

This chain links TRBV19 with TRBJ2-7; 12 nucleotides match TRBD1. Germline CDR1 is LNHDA and CDR2 is SQIVND (reference sequence). The CDR3 sequence is 14 residues long. Trimming at V came to 5 bases and at J to 3 bases, leaving 2 bases not matched to a gene. DNA for the CDR3: TGTGCCAGTAGTGGGACAGGGGGCCTCTACGAGCAGTACTTC. Protein sequence: CASSGTGGLYEQYF.

The V gene is TRBV4-2, the J gene TRBJ2-7; the D gene is possibly TRBD2 (6 bases). The CDR3 runs 15 residues. V lost 0 bases and J 0 bases, leaving 9 bases between the germline ends. CDR1 is LGHNA and CDR2 is YNFKEQ in the germline V gene. The CDR3 loop is CASSQDPTSSYEQYF. The CDR3 nucleotides are TGTGCCAGCAGCCAAGATCCGACTAGCTCCTACGAGCAGTACTTC.